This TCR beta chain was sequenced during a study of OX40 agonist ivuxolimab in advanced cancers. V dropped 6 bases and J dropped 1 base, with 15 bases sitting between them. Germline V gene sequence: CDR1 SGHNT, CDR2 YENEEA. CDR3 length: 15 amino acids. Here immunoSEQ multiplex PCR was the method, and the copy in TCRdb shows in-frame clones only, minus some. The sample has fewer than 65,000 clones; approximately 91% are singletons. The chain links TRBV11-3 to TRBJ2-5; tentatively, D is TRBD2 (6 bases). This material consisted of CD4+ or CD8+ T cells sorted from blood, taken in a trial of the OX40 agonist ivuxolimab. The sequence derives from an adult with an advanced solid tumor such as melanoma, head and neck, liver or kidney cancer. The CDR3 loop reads CASSSGLQPQETQYF. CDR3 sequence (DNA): TGTGCCAGCAGTAGCGGTCTTCAACCCCAAGAGACCCAGTACTTC.